This T cell receptor (beta chain) derives from a study of identifying expanded T cells in peripheral blood. Germline CDR1 is MNHNY and CDR2 is SVGAGI (reference sequence). Trimming took 4 bases from V and 5 from J; bases not matched to a gene: 3. This CDR3 is 14 amino acids long. TCRdb keeps only in-frame clones here, not all; method: immunoSEQ multiplex PCR. The sample records around 100,000 clones, around 85% being singletons. Source material: blood. This TCR derives from a person aged 18-70 years in good health. The rearrangement links TRBV6-6 to TRBJ2-1; 9 nucleotides align to TRBD2. CDR3 nucleotide sequence: TGTGCCAGCAGTTTTAGCGGGGGACACAATGAGCAGTTCTTC. This encodes CASSFSGGHNEQFF.